The 3 T cell receptor beta chains below all came from one sample that was sequenced in a study of T cell repertoires in cytomegalovirus infection. Their antigens remain unidentified. TCRdb independently ran MiXCR on the reads; one entry per CDR3 protein. The sample carries 200,000 or so distinct CDR3 sequences, about 38% recorded once. Source: CD8+ T cells from cultured PBMCs, taken from culture after CMV antigen stimulation. The receptors derive from a human donor in good health (CMV status not recorded). Some clones in this sample may be carry-over from other donors' samples.

The V call is TRBV7-4, the J call TRBJ2-7; D is undetermined. The CDR3 covers 12 residues. Germline lookup yields CDR1 SGHVT and CDR2 SQSDAQ. Trimming took 5 bases from V and 2 from J, leaving 7 bases between them. The chain's CDR3 is CASSQKAYEQYF. In DNA form, the CDR3 reads TGTGCCAGCAGCCAAAAGGCCTACGAGCAGTACTTC.

This chain uses TRBV6-5 with TRBJ2-1, with 7 nucleotides matching TRBD2. V was pared by 4 bases and J by 10 bases, with 7 bases of the junction left unmatched. Germline V gene lookup returns CDR1 MNHEY and CDR2 SVGAGI. The CDR3 sequence is 13 residues long. This chain's CDR3 is CASSFTRREEQFF. Written as DNA, the CDR3 is TGTGCCAGCAGTTTCACGAGGCGGGAGGAGCAGTTCTTC.

The chain links TRBV5-1 to TRBJ2-7; perhaps TRBD2 as D (6 bases). Trimming took off 0 bases at V and 3 bases at J, with 22 bases between the two ends. This CDR3 is built from 18 residues. Germline V gene sequence: CDR1 SGHRS, CDR2 YFSETQ. The CDR3 DNA follows: TGCGCCAGCAGCTTGGAGAGTAACGGGATGGGGACTTTCTACGAGCAGTACTTC. Translated, it gives CASSLESNGMGTFYEQYF.